A single sample gave rise to the 5 T cell receptor beta chains below, sequenced in a study of T cell repertoires in cytomegalovirus infection. Each CDR3 protein is one row after TCRdb ran MiXCR on the reads. Among some 700,000 distinct CDR3 sequences, approximately 40% were seen once, and the ten largest hold 2.8%. Sequencing input: PBMCs. The receptor set was obtained from a human donor in good health (CMV status not recorded). Some clones in this sample may be carry-over from other donors' samples.

The V and J genes are TRBV12-3 or TRBV12-4 and TRBJ2-7; 9 bases map to TRBD1. Trimming removed 7 bases from V and 3 bases from J; junction bases left unmatched: 4. CDR3 size: 13 residues. CDR3 in amino acids: CASNPTGGYEQYF. CDR3 DNA: TGTGCCAGCAATCCGACAGGGGGCTACGAGCAGTACTTC.

This clonotype was observed a few times. This chain joins TRBV12-3 or TRBV12-4 and TRBJ1-6, with a weak D call TRBD1 (6 bases). The V end was cut by 2 bases, the J end by 6 bases, with 14 bases between. The length of the CDR3 is 16 residues. As DNA, the CDR3 is TGTGCCAGCAGTTTACCGACAGGCCGGCGTAATTCACCCCTCCACTTT. It yields the protein CASSLPTGRRNSPLHF.

This clonotype showed up just a few times. The rearrangement uses TRBV20-1 and TRBJ1-5; D call uncertain. The V end was cut by 3 bases, the J end by 0 bases, with 9 bases between. Per the germline V gene, CDR1 is DFQATT and CDR2 is SNEGSKA (reference sequence). The CDR3 runs 14 residues. This CDR3 reads CSASRQASNQPQHF. CDR3 in DNA: TGCAGTGCTAGTAGGCAGGCTAGCAATCAGCCCCAGCATTTT.

For the CDR3, the DNA is TGTGCCAGCAGCTTAACGGGCGGGAGGGCCTCTGGGGCCAACGTCCTGACTTTC. It specifies CASSLTGGRASGANVLTF. The V call is TRBV7-2, the J call TRBJ2-6; 9 bases line up with TRBD2. Germline V gene data show CDR1 as SGHTA and CDR2 as FQGNSA. V lost 2 bases, J lost 0 bases, and 5 bases stayed unmatched. The CDR3 is 18 residues long. The full variable domain, in which reference TRBV7-2 and TRBJ2-6 provide the parts outside the CDR3, is GAGVSQSPSNKVTEKGKDVELRCDPISGHTALYWYRQSLGQGLEFLIYFQGNSAPDKSGLPSDRFSAERTGGSVSTLTIQRTQQEDSAVYLCASSLTGGRASGANVLTFGAGSRLTVL.

The sample holds many counts of this clonotype. The chain recombines TRBV7-9 with TRBJ1-2; a weak D match, TRBD1 (5 bases). CDR3 length equals 15 residues. Trimming pared 7 bases from V and 4 bases from J, leaving 19 bases between. CDR1 SEHNR and CDR2 FQNEAQ come from the germline V gene (reference sequence). CDR3 bases: TGTGCCAGCACCTCGTTCGGGCAGGGTACCTATGGCTACACCTTC. It is translated as CASTSFGQGTYGYTF.